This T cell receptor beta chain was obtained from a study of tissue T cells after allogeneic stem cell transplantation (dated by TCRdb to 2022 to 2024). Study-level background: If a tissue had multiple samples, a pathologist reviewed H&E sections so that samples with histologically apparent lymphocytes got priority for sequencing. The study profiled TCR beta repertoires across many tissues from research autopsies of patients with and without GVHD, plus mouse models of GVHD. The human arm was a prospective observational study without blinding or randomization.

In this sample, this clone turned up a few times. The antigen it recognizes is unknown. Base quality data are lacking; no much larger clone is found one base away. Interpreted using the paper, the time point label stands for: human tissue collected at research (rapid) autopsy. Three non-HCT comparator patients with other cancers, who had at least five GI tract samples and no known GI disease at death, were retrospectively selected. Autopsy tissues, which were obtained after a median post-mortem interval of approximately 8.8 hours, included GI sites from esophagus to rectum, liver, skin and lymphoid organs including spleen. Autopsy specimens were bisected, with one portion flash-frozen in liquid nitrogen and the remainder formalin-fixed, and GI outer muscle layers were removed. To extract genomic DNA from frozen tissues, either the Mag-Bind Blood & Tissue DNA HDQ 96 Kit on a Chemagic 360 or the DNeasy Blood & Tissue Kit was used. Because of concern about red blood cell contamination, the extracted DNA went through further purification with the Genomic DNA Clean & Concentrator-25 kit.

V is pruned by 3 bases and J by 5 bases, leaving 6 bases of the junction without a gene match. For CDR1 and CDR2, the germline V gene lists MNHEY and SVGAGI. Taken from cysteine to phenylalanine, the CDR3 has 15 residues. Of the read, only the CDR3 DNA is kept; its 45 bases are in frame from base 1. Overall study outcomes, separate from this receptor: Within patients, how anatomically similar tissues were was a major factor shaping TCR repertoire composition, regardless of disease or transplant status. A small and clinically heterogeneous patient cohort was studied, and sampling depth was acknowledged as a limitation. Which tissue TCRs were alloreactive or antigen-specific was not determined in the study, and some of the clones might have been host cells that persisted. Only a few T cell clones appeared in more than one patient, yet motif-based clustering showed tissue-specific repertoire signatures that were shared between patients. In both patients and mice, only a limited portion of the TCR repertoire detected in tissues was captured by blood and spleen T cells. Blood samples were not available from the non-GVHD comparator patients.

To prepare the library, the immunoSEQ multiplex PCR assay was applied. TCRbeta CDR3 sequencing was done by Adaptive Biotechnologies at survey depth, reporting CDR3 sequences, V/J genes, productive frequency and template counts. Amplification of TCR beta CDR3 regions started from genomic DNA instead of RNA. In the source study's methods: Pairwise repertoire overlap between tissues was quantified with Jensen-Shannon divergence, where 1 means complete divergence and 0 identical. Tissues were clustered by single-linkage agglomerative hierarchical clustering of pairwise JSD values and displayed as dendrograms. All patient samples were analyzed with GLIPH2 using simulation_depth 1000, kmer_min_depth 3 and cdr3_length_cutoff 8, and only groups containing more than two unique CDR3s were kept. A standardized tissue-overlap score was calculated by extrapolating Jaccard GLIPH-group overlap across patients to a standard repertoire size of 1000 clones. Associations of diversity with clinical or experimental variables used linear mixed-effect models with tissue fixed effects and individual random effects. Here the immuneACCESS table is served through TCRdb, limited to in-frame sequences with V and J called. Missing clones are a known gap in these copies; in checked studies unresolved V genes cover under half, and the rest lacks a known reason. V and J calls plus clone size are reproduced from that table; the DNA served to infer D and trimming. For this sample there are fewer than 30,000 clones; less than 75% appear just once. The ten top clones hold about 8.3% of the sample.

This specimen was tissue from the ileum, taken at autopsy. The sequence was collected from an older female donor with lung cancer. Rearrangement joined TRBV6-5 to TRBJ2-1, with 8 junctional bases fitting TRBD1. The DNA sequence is TGTGCCAGCAGTTATGGTAGGACAGGGCACAATGAGCAGTTCTTC. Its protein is CASSYGRTGHNEQFF.